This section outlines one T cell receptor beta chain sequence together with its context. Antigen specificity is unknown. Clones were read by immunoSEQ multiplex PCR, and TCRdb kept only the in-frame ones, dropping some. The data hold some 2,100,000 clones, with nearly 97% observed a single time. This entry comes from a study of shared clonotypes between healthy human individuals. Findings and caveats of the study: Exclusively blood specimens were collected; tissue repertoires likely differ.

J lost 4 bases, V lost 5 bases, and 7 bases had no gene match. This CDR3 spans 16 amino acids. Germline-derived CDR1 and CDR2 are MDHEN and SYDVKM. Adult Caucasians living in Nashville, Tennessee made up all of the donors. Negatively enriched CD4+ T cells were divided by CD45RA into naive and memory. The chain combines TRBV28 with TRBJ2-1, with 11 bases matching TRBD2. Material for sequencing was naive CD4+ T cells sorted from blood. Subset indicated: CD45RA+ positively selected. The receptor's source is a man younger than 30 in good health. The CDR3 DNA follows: TGTGCCAGCAGTGCGACTAGCGGGAATTCGTACAATGAGCAGTTCTTC. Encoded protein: CASSATSGNSYNEQFF.